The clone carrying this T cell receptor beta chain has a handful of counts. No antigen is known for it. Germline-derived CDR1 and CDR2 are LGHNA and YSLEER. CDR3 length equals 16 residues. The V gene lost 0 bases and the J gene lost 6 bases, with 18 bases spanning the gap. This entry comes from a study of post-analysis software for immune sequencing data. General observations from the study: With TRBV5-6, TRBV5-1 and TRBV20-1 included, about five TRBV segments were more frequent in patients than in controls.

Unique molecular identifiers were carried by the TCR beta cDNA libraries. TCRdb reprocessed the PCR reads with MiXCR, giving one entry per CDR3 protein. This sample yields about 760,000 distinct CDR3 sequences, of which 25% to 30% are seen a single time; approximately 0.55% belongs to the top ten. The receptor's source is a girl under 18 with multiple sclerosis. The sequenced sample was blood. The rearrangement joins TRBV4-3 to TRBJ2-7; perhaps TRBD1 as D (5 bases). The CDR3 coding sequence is TGCGCCAGCAGCCAAGATCGAACAGGCAGGAAGCGCGAGCAGTACTTC. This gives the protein CASSQDRTGRKREQYF.